Shown below are 19 T cell receptor beta chains from a single sample sequenced in a study of beta chain features in type 1 diabetes. Reverse transcribing all isolated RNA meant expressed TCRB transcripts were sequenced. The method was immunoSEQ multiplex PCR; TCRdb's version includes in-frame clones alone and lacks a portion of them. The sample lists approximately 38,000 clones, about half occurring once. Sequences were obtained from central memory CD4+ T cells from blood. The receptors shown here come from a woman aged 18-29 years in good health.

This rearrangement joins TRBV6-5 to TRBJ2-5; D not resolved. From germline, CDR1 is MNHEY and CDR2 SVGAGI. The CDR3 runs 14 residues. The V end lost 0 bases, the J end lost 0 bases, and 5 bases lay between the germline ends. CDR3 coding DNA: TGTGCCAGCAGTTACTCAGCGTACCAAGAGACCCAGTACTTC. Encoded protein: CASSYSAYQETQYF.

The chain carries TRBV19 and TRBJ2-3, with 12 positions matching TRBD2. The CDR3 has 17 amino acids. CDR1 is LNHDA, CDR2 SQIVND, per germline (reference sequence). J was trimmed by 3 bases and V by 0 bases; bases with no gene match: 4. The CDR3: CASSIDSSGRGTDTQYF. The DNA of the CDR3 is TGTGCCAGTAGTATAGACTCTAGCGGGAGGGGTACAGATACGCAGTATTTT.

This chain links TRBV7-2 with TRBJ1-6; D is ambiguous. Germline lookup yields CDR1 SGHTA and CDR2 FQGNSA. Trimming removed 9 bases at V and 0 bases at J, with 9 bases between. The CDR3 spans 14 residues. The CDR3 loop is CASQRSSYNSPLHF. The CDR3 region has the DNA TGTGCCAGTCAACGTAGCTCCTATAATTCACCCCTCCACTTT.

The chain has TRBV7-2 and TRBJ2-7, with no clear D. V lost 4 bases, J lost 4 bases, and 8 bases lay in between. Germline assignment: CDR1 SGHTA and CDR2 FQGNSA. This CDR3 has 12 amino acids. CDR3 sequence: CASSWAPYEQYF. The CDR3 DNA sequence: TGTGCCAGCAGCTGGGCCCCATACGAGCAGTACTTC. The complete variable domain, with remaining parts taken from reference TRBV7-2 and TRBJ2-7, reads GAGVSQSPSNKVTEKGKDVELRCDPISGHTALYWYRQSLGQGLEFLIYFQGNSAPDKSGLPSDRFSAERTGGSVSTLTIQRTQQEDSAVYLCASSWAPYEQYFGPGTRLTVT.

This clone has more than one count but fewer than ten. This chain links TRBV5-4 with TRBJ2-7; 10 bases fit TRBD2. The germline V gene encodes CDR1 SGHNT and CDR2 YYREEE (reference sequence). V shed 0 bases and J 5 bases; nucleotides not matched to a gene: 5. CDR3 size: 15 residues. CDR3 nucleotide sequence: TGTGCCAGCAGCTTGGCCCTAGCGGGAGTCGACGAGCAGTACTTC. Protein sequence: CASSLALAGVDEQYF.

The sample holds a few counts of this clone. This chain connects TRBV29-1 to TRBJ2-7; TRBD1 aligns across 9 bases. Trimming took 1 base from V and 5 from J; bases not matched to a gene: 3. CDR3 length: 13 amino acids. Per the germline V gene, CDR1 is SQVTM and CDR2 is ANQGSEA. CDR3 coding DNA: TGCAGCGTTGAAGGACAGGGGGTTCACGAGCAGTACTTC. Its protein is CSVEGQGVHEQYF.

The chain joins TRBV30 to TRBJ1-3; D is perhaps TRBD1 (6 bases). The CDR3 covers 15 residues. CDR1 is GTSNPN and CDR2 is SVGIG in the germline V gene (reference sequence). V lost 3 bases, J lost 4 bases, and 16 bases lay in between. For the CDR3, the DNA is TGTGCCTGGAGCGTCGGGACATCCGGAGGAAACACCATATATTTT. Protein sequence: CAWSVGTSGGNTIYF.

The V call is TRBV7-2, the J call TRBJ2-2, with D perhaps TRBD1 (6 bases). CDR3 length equals 13 residues. Trimming removed 6 bases from V and 7 bases from J, with 12 bases in between. The V gene's germline CDR1 is SGHTA and CDR2 FQGNSA. CDR3 nucleotide sequence: TGTGCCAGCAGTACTCAGGGGTTCGGGGAGCTGTTTTTT. It encodes CASSTQGFGELFF.

The gene calls are TRBV5-4 and TRBJ2-3, with 14 bases that match TRBD2. V shed 4 bases and J 4 bases; nucleotides not matched to a gene: 14. Germline lookup yields CDR1 SGHNT and CDR2 YYREEE (reference sequence). This CDR3 region has 19 residues. In DNA, the CDR3 is TGTGCCAGCAGCCCCCCCCCGACTAGCGGGAGGGATAGGCCAGATACGCAGTATTTT. Its translation: CASSPPPTSGRDRPDTQYF.

The chain uses TRBV10-2 and TRBJ2-1; D might be TRBD2 (5 bases). CDR3 length: 12 residues. Trimming took 4 bases from V and 12 from J, leaving 13 bases between them. Looked up from germline, CDR1 is WSHSY and CDR2 is SAAADI. CDR3 residues: CASSGDLAVQFF. DNA for the CDR3: TGCGCCAGCAGTGGAGATCTAGCTGTGCAGTTCTTC.

In its sample, this clone was seen a few times. One end of the junction varies from germline; a read error may be responsible. V is TRBV6-5 and J is TRBJ2-7, with 8 bases that match TRBD1. CDR1 is MNHEY and CDR2 is SVGAGI in the germline V gene. This CDR3 is built from 12 residues. The CDR3 DNA sequence: TGTGCCAGCCGGACAGGGAGCTACAAGCAGTACTTC. As protein: CASRTGSYKQYF.

The V call is TRBV6-1, the J call TRBJ1-2, with D tentatively TRBD1 (5 bases). Germline V gives CDR1 MNHNS, CDR2 SASEGT. Trimming pared 4 bases from V and 0 bases from J, leaving 12 bases between. The CDR3 runs 15 residues. The CDR3 nucleotides read TGTGCCAGCAGTGTCACGACAGCCCCTAACTATGGCTACACCTTC. This translates into CASSVTTAPNYGYTF.

The V call is TRBV30, the J call TRBJ1-1; unclear D gene. Germline-derived CDR1 and CDR2 are GTSNPN and SVGIG (reference sequence). V lost 4 bases to trimming and J lost 2 bases, with 14 bases between them. The CDR3 totals 14 residues. In DNA, the CDR3 is TGTGCCTGGACCATGTTCGGACTTAACACTGAAGCTTTCTTT. It codes for CAWTMFGLNTEAFF.

This rearrangement joins TRBV14 to TRBJ2-1; tentative D call: TRBD2 (6 bases). Germline V gives CDR1 SGHDN, CDR2 FVKESK. The CDR3 covers 16 residues. V was shortened by 1 base and J by 5 bases, with 15 bases between the two germline ends. The CDR3 DNA reads as TGTGCCAGCAGCCAAGTCCGAGGTGGGAGGAACAATGAGCAGTTCTTC. Its protein is CASSQVRGGRNNEQFF.

In nucleotides, the CDR3 is TGTGGCTACGGACAGTCTCAAGAGACCCAGTACTTC. This sequence encodes CGYGQSQETQYF. This chain uses TRBV7-8 with TRBJ2-5, with D maybe TRBD1 (6 bases). The CDR3 sequence is 12 residues long. Germline V CDR1 and CDR2: SGHVS, FQNEAQ. Looking up the rest from reference TRBV7-8 and TRBJ2-5 gives the full variable domain: GAGVSQSPRYKVAKRGQDVALRCDPISGHVSLFWYQQALGQGPEFLTYFQNEAQLDKSGLPSDRFFAERPEGSVSTLKIQRTQQEDSAVYLCGYGQSQETQYFGPGTRLLVL.

The gene calls are TRBV6-6 and TRBJ1-2, with D perhaps matching TRBD1 (6 bases). The germline gives CDR1 MNHNY, CDR2 SVGAGI (reference sequence). Trimming took off 8 bases at V and 7 bases at J, with 17 bases between the two ends. CDR3 length equals 13 residues. The CDR3 here is CASEEDRARGYTF. The CDR3 bases are TGTGCCAGCGAGGAGGACAGAGCCCGTGGCTACACCTTC.

The V and J genes are TRBV21-1 and TRBJ2-7; the table's D call TRBD1 went unverified against the DNA. TRBV21-1 is described as a pseudogene. The CDR3 has 15 amino acids. Here the CDR3 reads CASSKEQSVVYEQYF. In DNA form, the CDR3 reads TGTGCCAGCAGCAAAGAACAGTCGGTAGTCTACGAGCAGTACTTC.

J is TRBJ1-2 and V is TRBV5-1; the D gene is possibly TRBD1 (6 bases). This CDR3 comprises 17 residues. Looked up from germline, CDR1 is SGHRS and CDR2 is YFSETQ. V lost 0 bases and J lost 0, with 15 bases in between. For the CDR3, the DNA is TGCGCCAGCAGCTTGGAGGGGGATACCGAAACTAACTATGGCTACACCTTC. Translation: CASSLEGDTETNYGYTF.

The chain joins TRBV7-3 to TRBJ2-2; TRBD1 matches at 10 bases. J lost 5 bases, V lost 0 bases, and 3 bases had no gene match. The CDR3 extends over 16 amino acids. CDR1 and CDR2 (germline): SGHTA, FQGTGA. CDR3 region: CASSLTGTGVTGELFF. In DNA form, the CDR3 reads TGTGCCAGCAGCTTAACGGGGACAGGGGTGACCGGGGAGCTGTTTTTT. Complete variable domain (other parts from reference TRBV7-3 and TRBJ2-2): GAGVSQTPSNKVTEKGKYVELRCDPISGHTALYWYRQSLGQGPEFLIYFQGTGAADDSGLPNDRFFAVRPEGSVSTLKIQRTERGDSAVYLCASSLTGTGVTGELFFGEGSRLTVL.